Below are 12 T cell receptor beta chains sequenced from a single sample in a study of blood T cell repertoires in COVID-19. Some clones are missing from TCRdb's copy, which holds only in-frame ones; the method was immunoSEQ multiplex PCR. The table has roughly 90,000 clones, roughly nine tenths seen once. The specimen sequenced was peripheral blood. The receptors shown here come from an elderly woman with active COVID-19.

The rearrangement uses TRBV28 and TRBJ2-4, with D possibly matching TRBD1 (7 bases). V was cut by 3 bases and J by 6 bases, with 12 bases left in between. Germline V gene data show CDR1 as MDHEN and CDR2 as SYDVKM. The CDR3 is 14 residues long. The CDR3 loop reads CASSFRQGGNIQYF. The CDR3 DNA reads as TGTGCCAGCAGTTTTCGACAGGGAGGAAACATTCAGTACTTC.

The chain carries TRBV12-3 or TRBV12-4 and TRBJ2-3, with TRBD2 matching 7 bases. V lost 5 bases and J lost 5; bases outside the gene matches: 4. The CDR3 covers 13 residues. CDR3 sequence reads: CASSRLAEDTQYF. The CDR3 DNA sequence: TGTGCCAGCAGTCGACTAGCAGAAGATACGCAGTATTTT.

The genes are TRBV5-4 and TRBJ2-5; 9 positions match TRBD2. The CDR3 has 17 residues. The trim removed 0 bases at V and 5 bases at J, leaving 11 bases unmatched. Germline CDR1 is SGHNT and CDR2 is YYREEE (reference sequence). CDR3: CASSLGGTSRKGETQYF. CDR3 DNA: TGTGCCAGCAGCTTGGGGGGGACTAGCCGAAAAGGGGAGACCCAGTACTTC.

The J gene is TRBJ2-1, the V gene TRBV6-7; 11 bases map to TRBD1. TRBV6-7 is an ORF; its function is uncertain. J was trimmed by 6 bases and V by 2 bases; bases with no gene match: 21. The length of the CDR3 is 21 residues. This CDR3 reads CASSYKDWDRGKGTSGNEQFF. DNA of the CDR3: TGTGCCAGCAGTTACAAAGATTGGGACAGGGGGAAGGGCACCTCGGGCAATGAGCAGTTCTTC.

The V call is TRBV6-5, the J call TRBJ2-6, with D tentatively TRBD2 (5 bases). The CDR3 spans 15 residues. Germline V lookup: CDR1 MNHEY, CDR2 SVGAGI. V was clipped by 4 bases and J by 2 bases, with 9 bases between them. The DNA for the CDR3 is TGTGCCAGCAGTTCTGCGGGCGCTGGGGCCAACGTCCTGACTTTC. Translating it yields CASSSAGAGANVLTF.

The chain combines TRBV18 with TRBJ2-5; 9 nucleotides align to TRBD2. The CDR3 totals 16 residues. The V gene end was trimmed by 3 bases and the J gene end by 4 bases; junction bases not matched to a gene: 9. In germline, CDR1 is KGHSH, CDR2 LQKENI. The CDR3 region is CASSPVGLAGLETQYF. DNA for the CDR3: TGTGCCAGCTCACCCGTAGGGCTAGCGGGACTAGAGACCCAGTACTTC.

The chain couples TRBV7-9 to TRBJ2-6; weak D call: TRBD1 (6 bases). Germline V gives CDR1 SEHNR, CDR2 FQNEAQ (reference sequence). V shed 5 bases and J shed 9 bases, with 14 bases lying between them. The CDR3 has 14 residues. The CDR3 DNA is TGTGCCAGCAGCCCTGCTGACAGGCTCAACGTCCTGACTTTC. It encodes CASSPADRLNVLTF.

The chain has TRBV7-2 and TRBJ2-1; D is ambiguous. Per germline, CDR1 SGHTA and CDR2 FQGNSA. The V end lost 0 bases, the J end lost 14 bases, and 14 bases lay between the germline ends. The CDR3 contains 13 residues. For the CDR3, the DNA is TGTGCCAGCAGCTTAGCTTTGGGCCGTACGGAGTTCTTC. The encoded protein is CASSLALGRTEFF.

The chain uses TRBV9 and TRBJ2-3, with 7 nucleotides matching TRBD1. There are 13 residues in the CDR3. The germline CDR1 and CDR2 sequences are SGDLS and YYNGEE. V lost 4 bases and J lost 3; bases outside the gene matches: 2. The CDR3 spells CASSIQGTDTQYF. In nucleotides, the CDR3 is TGTGCCAGCAGCATACAGGGGACAGATACGCAGTATTTT.

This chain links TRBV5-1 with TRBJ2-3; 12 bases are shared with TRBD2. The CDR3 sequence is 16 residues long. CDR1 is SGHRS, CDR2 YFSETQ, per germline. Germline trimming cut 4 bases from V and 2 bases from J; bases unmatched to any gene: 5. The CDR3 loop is CASSQGTSGLTDTQYF. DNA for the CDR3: TGCGCCAGCAGCCAAGGGACTAGCGGGCTCACAGATACGCAGTATTTT.

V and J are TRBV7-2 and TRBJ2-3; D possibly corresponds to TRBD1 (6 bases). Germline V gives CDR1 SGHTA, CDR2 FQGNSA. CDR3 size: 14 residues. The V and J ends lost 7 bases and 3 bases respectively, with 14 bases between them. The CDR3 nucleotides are TGTGCCAGCAATATACAGGGTTTGACAGATACGCAGTATTTT. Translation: CASNIQGLTDTQYF. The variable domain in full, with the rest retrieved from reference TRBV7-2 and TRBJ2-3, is GAGVSQSPSNKVTEKGKDVELRCDPISGHTALYWYRQSLGQGLEFLIYFQGNSAPDKSGLPSDRFSAERTGGSVSTLTIQRTQQEDSAVYLCASNIQGLTDTQYFGPGTRLTVL.

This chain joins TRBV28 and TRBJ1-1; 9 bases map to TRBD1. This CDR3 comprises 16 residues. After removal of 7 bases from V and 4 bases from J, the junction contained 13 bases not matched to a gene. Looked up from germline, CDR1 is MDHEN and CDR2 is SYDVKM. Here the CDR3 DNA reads TGTGCCAGCACTCCCGGGGACAGGGTATACGGCACTGAAGCTTTCTTT. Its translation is CASTPGDRVYGTEAFF.